The clone carrying this T cell receptor beta chain was seen at least ten times. This record belongs to a study of metastatic and nonmetastatic thyroid tumors. Patients were all untreated before their thyroid surgery. This CDR3 is 15 amino acids long. The germline V gene has CDR1 LGHNA and CDR2 YSLEER. Trimming cost V 4 bases and J 7 bases, with 20 bases left between them. In the original analysis: A papillary thyroid cancer distant-metastasis classifier was built from CDR3 differences across clinicopathological groups. TCRdb used MiXCR to call clones anew from the PCR reads. The V and J calls were not made by the authors but by TCRdb's processing. The sample has 30,000 to 35,000 clones, roughly 20% seen once.

This sequence was found in a female donor with papillary thyroid cancer or a benign thyroid nodule (not recorded which). Some clones in this sample may be carry-over from other donors' samples. The genes are TRBV4-3 and TRBJ2-7; D might be TRBD1 (5 bases). The specimen was blood. The CDR3 is CASSPHGRVGWEQYF. CDR3 bases: TGCGCCAGCAGCCCCCATGGCAGGGTGGGTTGGGAGCAGTACTTC.